The clone carrying this T cell receptor (beta chain) was counted between two and nine times. Antigen: not known. Trimming removed 0 bases from V and 10 bases from J, with 9 bases in between. The CDR3 consists of 12 residues. CDR1 is SGHAT and CDR2 is FQNNGV in the germline V gene. For the second PCR, which ran for roughly 6 to 11 cycles, a sample-barcoded 5' primer and a J-beta primer mix were used. Each TCR beta cDNA got a 12-nucleotide random molecular identifier. TCRdb re-called the 5' RACE reads through MiXCR, storing one row per CDR3 protein. The data contain about 840,000 distinct CDR3 sequences, approximately 32% of them singletons. The entry originates in a study of blood T cells in healthy people across ages. The study's findings and limits: With donor CMV status unknown, expanded clonotype changes were possibly confounded. Correlation between TCR beta diversity and naive T cell percentage was strong.

The data also belong to a second study, concerning T cells of mothers and their children. From that second work: Researchers put all of the extracted RNA into cDNA synthesis, using roughly 1.5 ug per 15 ul.

The specimen sequenced was blood. The V call is TRBV11-2, the J call TRBJ1-1; D remains unclear. This receptor was obtained from a woman in her 40s in good health. The CDR3 sequence is CASSLERVTAFF. Written as DNA, the CDR3 is TGTGCCAGCAGCTTAGAGAGGGTTACAGCTTTCTTT.